This passage covers 5 T cell receptor beta chains from one sample sequenced in a study of blood T cell repertoires in COVID-19 (TCRdb year 2020). Receptor libraries were prepared by the immunoSEQ multiplex PCR assay. Not all clones reach the TCRdb copy of this immuneACCESS table, which keeps in-frame sequences only. Checked studies attribute under half of the gap to unresolved V genes and leave the rest unexplained. Here the sample has 250,000 to 400,000 clones; under 95% occur a single time. The top ten clonotypes cover around 2.6% of the sample. The sequenced material came from PBMCs or T cells enriched from blood (not recorded which). Receptor source: a man aged 55 to 70 who had recovered from COVID-19.

V gene TRBV11-2 combines with J gene TRBJ2-2; tentative D call: TRBD1 (5 bases). Trimming removed 2 bases from V and 4 bases from J, with 17 bases in between. CDR3 length: 17 amino acids. CDR1 is SGHAT, CDR2 FQNNGV, per germline. The chain's CDR3 is CASSLPLGVLGTGELFF. CDR3 DNA sequence: TGTGCCAGCAGCTTACCGCTAGGGGTCTTGGGCACCGGGGAGCTGTTTTTT.

V usage is TRBV6-5 and J usage is TRBJ2-6; perhaps TRBD2 as D (5 bases). Germline V gene sequence: CDR1 MNHEY, CDR2 SVGAGI. There are 15 residues in the CDR3. The ends were cut back, 2 bases at V and 1 base at J, with 6 bases in the middle. CDR3 loop: CASSYGGSGANVLTF. The DNA for the CDR3 is TGTGCCAGCAGTTACGGCGGGTCTGGGGCCAACGTCCTGACTTTC.

The chain uses TRBV5-8 and TRBJ2-1, with D possibly matching TRBD1 (5 bases). The CDR3 has 14 amino acids. CDR1 SGHTS and CDR2 YDEGEE come from the germline V gene. The V gene lost 0 bases and the J gene lost 9 bases, with 13 bases spanning the gap. Here the CDR3 DNA reads TGTGCCAGCAGCTTGGCTACAGGCAGATCTGAGCAGTTCTTC. Protein product: CASSLATGRSEQFF.

J is TRBJ2-1 and V is TRBV24-1; tentatively, D is TRBD1 (6 bases). Germline V gene lookup returns CDR1 KGHDR and CDR2 SFDVKD. CDR3 length equals 12 residues. Trimming removed 1 base from V and 14 bases from J, with 11 bases in between. DNA of the CDR3: TGTGCCACCAGTGATTTCTCGGACAGAAAGTTCTTC. This gives the protein CATSDFSDRKFF.

The V and J genes are TRBV13 and TRBJ1-6; D gene uncertain. The CDR3 has 17 amino acids. V lost 4 bases and J lost 4, with 17 bases in between. Germline V gives CDR1 PRHDT, CDR2 FYEKMQ (reference sequence). The CDR3 DNA sequence: TGTGCCAGCAGCTCCACCGGAGGTGGCTCTTATAATTCACCCCTCCACTTT. It codes for CASSSTGGGSYNSPLHF.